The clone carrying this TCR beta chain appeared a single time. Its antigen is still unknown. Patients who had autoimmune disease history or got systemic immunosuppression were left out. The sample originates from a study of OX40 agonist ivuxolimab in advanced cancers. Study-wide context: At doses from 0.01 to 10 mg/kg, patients were given intravenous ivuxolimab every 2 weeks.

The data were produced by immunoSEQ multiplex PCR, yet TCRdb's version contains in-frame clones alone and is incomplete. Found here are some 15,000 clones, around 88% of them singletons; the top ten hold 15% to 20%. The CDR3 runs to 16 residues. Germline-derived CDR1 and CDR2 are SGHAT and FQDESV (reference sequence). Losses at the gene ends were 2 bases for V and 5 bases for J; bases not matched to a gene: 9. Study-level results: Clonal expansion among partial responders at 0.1-3.0 mg/kg ranked near the lowest.

The sequence came from an adult with an advanced solid tumor such as melanoma, head and neck, liver or kidney cancer. The source material was CD4+ or CD8+ T cells sorted from blood, sampled in a trial of the OX40 agonist ivuxolimab. This chain connects TRBV11-1 to TRBJ2-4; 7 bases match TRBD2. In DNA, the CDR3 is TGTGCCAGCAGCTTATTCTACGGGAGGAGACAAAACATTCAGTACTTC. Translation: CASSLFYGRRQNIQYF.